Shown below are 9 T cell receptor beta chains from a single sample sequenced in a study of T cell responses to AZD1222 COVID-19 vaccine. Assay used: immunoSEQ multiplex PCR; TCRdb lists only in-frame clones, some missing. Here the sample spans about 220,000 clones, under 95% being singletons. Sequenced material: peripheral blood, taken on day 0 of MenACWY control vaccination. These TCRs come from an adult in good health.

The rearrangement joins TRBV7-2 to TRBJ1-1, with D uncertain. V lost 5 bases to trimming and J lost 1 base, with 11 bases between them. CDR1 is SGHTA and CDR2 is FQGNSA in the germline V gene. The CDR3 spans 14 residues. The CDR3, as DNA: TGTGCCAGCAGCCCCAGGAGGGAGAACACTGAAGCTTTCTTT. This sequence encodes CASSPRRENTEAFF.

The chain links TRBV11-2 to TRBJ1-2; D is unresolved. The CDR3 contains 14 residues. V lost 1 base and J lost 8, with 14 bases in between. Looked up from germline, CDR1 is SGHAT and CDR2 is FQNNGV. CDR3: CASSLGQVSGGYTF. The CDR3 DNA is TGTGCCAGCAGCTTAGGGCAGGTGTCTGGAGGCTACACCTTC.

V is TRBV3-1 (or the pseudogene TRBV3-2) and J is TRBJ1-4; D not resolved. Germline values: CDR1 LGHDT, CDR2 YNNKEL (reference sequence). V lost 10 bases to trimming and J lost 0 bases, with 15 bases between them. The CDR3 has 15 amino acids. This chain's CDR3 is CATSPKKTTNEKLFF. In DNA, the CDR3 is TGTGCCACAAGCCCAAAAAAAACAACTAATGAAAAACTGTTTTTT.

CDR3 DNA: TGTGCCAGTAGTATACCGGGACAGGGCAACTATGGCTACACCTTC. Protein sequence: CASSIPGQGNYGYTF. The chain carries TRBV19 and TRBJ1-2; 9 bases match TRBD1. The V gene end was trimmed by 2 bases and the J gene end by 2 bases; junction bases not matched to a gene: 3. Germline V gene data show CDR1 as LNHDA and CDR2 as SQIVND (reference sequence). The CDR3 runs 15 residues.

The genes are TRBV7-9 and TRBJ2-2; D might be TRBD1 or TRBD2, each matching 5 bases. The CDR3 consists of 14 residues. The ends were cut back, 5 bases at V and 4 bases at J, with 11 bases in the middle. Germline lookup yields CDR1 SEHNR and CDR2 FQNEAQ (reference sequence). This chain's CDR3 is CASSHRDLTGELFF. CDR3 coding DNA: TGTGCCAGCAGCCACCGGGACCTCACCGGGGAGCTGTTTTTT.

This chain uses TRBV7-9 with TRBJ1-2; 8 bases are a match to TRBD1. Germline CDR1 SEHNR, CDR2 FQNEAQ (reference sequence). CDR3 length: 15 amino acids. Trimming at V came to 5 bases and at J to 4 bases, leaving 9 bases not matched to a gene. As DNA, the CDR3 is TGTGCCAGCAGCGTCGCAGGGGGCGCCGGCTATGGCTACACCTTC. This gives the protein CASSVAGGAGYGYTF.

The rearrangement uses TRBV24-1 and TRBJ2-5; D is unclear. Germline assignment: CDR1 KGHDR and CDR2 SFDVKD. The CDR3 is 16 amino acids. The ends were cut back, 0 bases at V and 1 base at J, with 11 bases in the middle. The CDR3 reads CATSDLGRGPQETQYF. CDR3 nucleotide sequence: TGTGCCACCAGTGATTTGGGCCGTGGACCCCAAGAGACCCAGTACTTC.

The chain combines TRBV7-2 with TRBJ1-2, with D perhaps TRBD1 (6 bases). The CDR3 is made up of 17 amino acids. From germline, CDR1 is SGHTA and CDR2 FQGNSA. Trimming left V 1 base short and J 4 bases short, with 19 bases between. The CDR3 sequence: CASSLGASGAGVYGYTF. For the CDR3, the DNA is TGTGCCAGCAGCTTAGGGGCTTCAGGGGCCGGGGTCTATGGCTACACCTTC.

The V and J genes are TRBV4-3 and TRBJ1-5; tentatively, D is TRBD1 (6 bases). Trimming removed 0 bases at V and 6 bases at J, with 12 bases between. The CDR3 runs to 15 residues. Germline CDR1 reads LGHNA; CDR2 reads YSLEER. CDR3 in DNA: TGCGCCAGCAGCCAAGATGGGTCCAGGGGTCAGCCCCAGCATTTT. Translated: CASSQDGSRGQPQHF.